This TCR beta chain was recorded in a study of identical twins. TCRdb itself ran the 5' RACE reads through MiXCR, one entry per CDR3 protein. In the table there are around 650,000 distinct CDR3 sequences, about 7.1% of which are singletons. This clonotype was detected many times. This CDR3 has 15 amino acids. CDR1 SGHVS and CDR2 FNYEAQ come from the germline V gene. Trimming removed 6 bases from V and 3 bases from J; junction bases left unmatched: 7. Healthy Caucasian individuals made up all the donors. In addition, the sample was reused for a study of yellow fever vaccine responses in identical twins.

The sequence came from a woman under 30 in good health. Sequencing used PBMCs. This chain uses TRBV7-6 with TRBJ1-3, with 8 positions matching TRBD1. The CDR3, as DNA: TGTGCCAGCAGTTCGCAGGGGGCCGTTGGAAACACCATATATTTT. It codes for CASSSQGAVGNTIYF.